The 10 T cell receptor beta chains below all came from one sample that was sequenced in a study of OX40 agonist ivuxolimab in advanced cancers. Library method: the immunoSEQ multiplex PCR assay. In TCRdb, the immuneACCESS table is reduced to in-frame sequences with V and J assigned. These tables do not hold every clone; where another copy was compared, an unresolved V gene accounts for under half, and the others remain unexplained. Counted in this sample were tens of thousands of clones; 91% of them appeared once. The top ten hold about 0.81% of the sample. Sequencing used CD4+ or CD8+ T cells sorted from blood, obtained in a trial of the OX40 agonist ivuxolimab. These receptors were taken from an adult with an advanced solid tumor such as melanoma, head and neck, liver or kidney cancer.

The chain recombines TRBV28 with TRBJ2-5, with D possibly being TRBD1 (5 bases). The CDR3 is made up of 13 amino acids. CDR1 and CDR2 (germline): MDHEN, SYDVKM. V lost 6 bases, J lost 0 bases, and 8 bases lay in between. The CDR3 nucleotides read TGTGCCAGCAGCTCGACAGACCAAGAGACCCAGTACTTC. Its translation is CASSSTDQETQYF. The complete variable domain, with remaining parts taken from reference TRBV28 and TRBJ2-5, reads DVKVTQSSRYLVKRTGEKVFLECVQDMDHENMFWYRQDPGLGLRLIYFSYDVKMKEKGDIPEGYSVSREKKERFSLILESASTNQTSMYLCASSSTDQETQYFGPGTRLLVL.

This rearrangement joins TRBV4-1 to TRBJ2-5; D perhaps matches TRBD2 (6 bases). Germline CDR1 and CDR2: MGHRA and YSYEKL. The ends were cut back, 0 bases at V and 5 bases at J, with 13 bases in the middle. This CDR3 spans 15 amino acids. CDR3 loop: CASSQDGSRGETQYF. As DNA, the CDR3 is TGCGCCAGCAGCCAAGATGGGAGCCGGGGGGAGACCCAGTACTTC.

J is TRBJ2-7 and V is TRBV29-1; D possibly uses TRBD1 or TRBD2 (6 bases each). Trimming removed 6 bases from V and 5 bases from J, with 17 bases in between. Germline loops: CDR1 SQVTM, CDR2 ANQGSEA. This CDR3 contains 13 residues. The CDR3 protein is CSVRQVGGHEQYF. CDR3 in DNA: TGCAGCGTCCGACAGGTGGGGGGCCACGAGCAGTACTTC.

V and J are TRBV6-6 and TRBJ2-7, with D tentatively TRBD1 (8 bases). CDR3 length equals 15 residues. Germline V gene lookup returns CDR1 MNHNY and CDR2 SVGAGI (reference sequence). The germline V and J ends were trimmed by 6 bases and 9 bases, with 24 bases remaining between them. The CDR3 nucleotides are TGTGCCAGCAGCCCCGGGGGGACAGGAATGACACCGCAGTACTTC. Translated: CASSPGGTGMTPQYF.

This chain links TRBV7-9 with TRBJ2-1; 8 bases line up with TRBD2. Germline trimming cut 6 bases from V and 8 bases from J; bases unmatched to any gene: 24. This CDR3 spans 19 amino acids. The V gene's germline CDR1 is SEHNR and CDR2 FQNEAQ (reference sequence). CDR3 protein: CASSPATGGPTQMGDEQFF. The CDR3 DNA reads as TGTGCCAGCAGTCCCGCGACGGGAGGGCCCACTCAGATGGGGGATGAGCAGTTCTTC.

The chain uses TRBV30 and TRBJ1-1, with D unclear. Germline loops: CDR1 GTSNPN, CDR2 SVGIG (reference sequence). Trimming shortened V by 0 bases and J by 4 bases, and 12 bases separated the two germline ends. The CDR3 is made up of 14 amino acids. The DNA of the CDR3 is TGTGCCTGGAGTGTGGAGGGCCGGAGCACTGAAGCTTTCTTT. It yields the protein CAWSVEGRSTEAFF. Full variable domain (missing parts from reference TRBV30 and TRBJ1-1): SQTIHQWPATLVQPVGSPLSLECTVEGTSNPNLYWYRQAAGRGLQLLFYSVGIGQISSEVPQNLSASRPQDRQFILSSKKLLLSDSGFYLCAWSVEGRSTEAFFGQGTRLTVV.

This chain links TRBV5-1 with TRBJ2-1; D is ambiguous. Trimming pared 0 bases from V and 4 bases from J, leaving 8 bases between. The CDR3 sequence is 14 residues long. Germline values: CDR1 SGHRS, CDR2 YFSETQ. The CDR3 is CASSLGSVYNEQFF. The CDR3 DNA is TGCGCCAGCAGCTTGGGTTCCGTTTACAATGAGCAGTTCTTC.

This clone was recorded only once. The chain employs TRBV6-6 and TRBJ2-1; 8 nucleotides match TRBD1. V gave up 2 bases and J gave up 9 bases; unmatched junction bases: 6. The CDR3 is 14 amino acids. Germline-derived CDR1 and CDR2 are MNHNY and SVGAGI (reference sequence). This chain's CDR3 is CASSYGTGTVEQFF. CDR3 coding DNA: TGTGCCAGCAGTTACGGGACAGGTACGGTTGAGCAGTTCTTC.

This sequence joins TRBV7-6 and TRBJ2-1; the match to TRBD2 covers 10 bases. The CDR3 has 17 residues. Trimming removed 3 bases from V and 3 bases from J; junction bases left unmatched: 8. Germline V lookup: CDR1 SGHVS, CDR2 FNYEAQ. In DNA, the CDR3 is TGTGCCAGCAGCTTCAGGCCCGGGACTAGCGACTACAATGAGCAGTTCTTC. Translation: CASSFRPGTSDYNEQFF. The full variable domain, its missing parts supplied by reference TRBV7-6 and TRBJ2-1, is GAGVSQSPRYKVTKRGQDVALRCDPISGHVSLYWYRQALGQGPEFLTYFNYEAQQDKSGLPNDRFSAERPEGSISTLTIQRTEQRDSAMYRCASSFRPGTSDYNEQFFGPGTRLTVL.

The rearrangement joins TRBV9 to TRBJ2-2; D remains ambiguous. Deletions cut 0 bases from V and 8 bases from J, with 14 bases between. Per germline, CDR1 SGDLS and CDR2 YYNGEE. The length of the CDR3 is 15 residues. This CDR3 is CASSVVSKPSGELFF. The CDR3 DNA reads as TGTGCCAGCAGCGTAGTCTCTAAACCTTCGGGGGAGCTGTTTTTT.